A single sample is the source of the 5 T cell receptor beta chains below, sequenced in a study of metastatic and nonmetastatic thyroid tumors. TCRdb re-called the PCR reads through MiXCR. The sample has approximately 31,000 clones; 25% to 35% are singletons. No patient had received any treatment before thyroid surgery. Material for sequencing was blood. The source of these receptors is a female donor with papillary thyroid cancer or a benign thyroid nodule (not recorded which). Some clones in this sample may be carry-over from other donors' samples.

For the CDR3, the DNA is TGCAGTGCTAGAGATCCGGCAGGGAGTTGGGAGCAGTACTTC. Translation: CSARDPAGSWEQYF. The genes are TRBV20-1 and TRBJ2-7; D might be TRBD1 or TRBD2, each matching 5 bases. Trimming cost V 0 bases and J 7 bases, with 16 bases left between them. The germline gives CDR1 DFQATT, CDR2 SNEGSKA (reference sequence). This CDR3 contains 14 residues.

The sample holds many counts of this clone. V usage is TRBV19 and J usage is TRBJ1-2; D perhaps matches TRBD1 (5 bases). The V gene lost 9 bases and the J gene lost 8 bases, with 25 bases spanning the gap. The germline CDR1 and CDR2 sequences are LNHDA and SQIVND (reference sequence). The CDR3 is 15 residues long. CDR3 residues: CASNPMTDDSSGYTF. CDR3 bases: TGTGCCAGCAACCCAATGACAGACGACTCGAGCGGCTACACCTTC.

Points on this clone: The junction and the germline gene differ at one end; a read error may be behind it. The chain links TRBV11-3 to TRBJ1-4; D gene ambiguous. Per the germline V gene, CDR1 is SGHNT and CDR2 is YENEEA. CDR3 length: 18 residues. The CDR3 DNA reads as TGTGCAAGCAGCTTAGAGCAAGGTGCCTTTGCAACTAATGAAAAACTGTTTTTT. This translates into CASSLEQGAFATNEKLFF. Using reference TRBV11-3 and TRBJ1-4 for the parts outside the CDR3, the full variable domain is EAGVVQSPRYKIIEKKQPVAFWCNPISGHNTLYWYLQNLGQGPELLIRYENEEAVDDSQLPKDRFSAERLKGVDSTLKIQPAELGDSAVYLCASSLEQGAFATNEKLFFGSGTQLSVL.

This clone was seen many times. The chain has TRBV6-1 and TRBJ2-5; D is uncertain. This CDR3 spans 14 amino acids. In germline, CDR1 is MNHNS, CDR2 SASEGT. V was shortened by 5 bases and J by 5 bases, with 15 bases between the two germline ends. The CDR3: CASSPTGSVETQYF. CDR3 bases: TGTGCCAGCAGTCCGACGGGCAGTGTGGAGACCCAGTACTTC.

At least ten counts were recorded for this clone. The genes are TRBV28 and TRBJ2-2; 11 nucleotides agree with TRBD1. Trimming cost V 7 bases and J 6 bases; bases outside gene matches: 13. This CDR3 has 17 residues. Germline values: CDR1 MDHEN, CDR2 SYDVKM. The CDR3 bases are TGTGCCAGCACCTCAGCGCCGGGACAGGGGGGACCCGGGGAGCTGTTTTTT. It codes for CASTSAPGQGGPGELFF. Full variable domain (rest looked up from reference TRBV28 and TRBJ2-2): DVKVTQSSRYLVKRTGEKVFLECVQDMDHENMFWYRQDPGLGLRLIYFSYDVKMKEKGDIPEGYSVSREKKERFSLILESASTNQTSMYLCASTSAPGQGGPGELFFGEGSRLTVL.